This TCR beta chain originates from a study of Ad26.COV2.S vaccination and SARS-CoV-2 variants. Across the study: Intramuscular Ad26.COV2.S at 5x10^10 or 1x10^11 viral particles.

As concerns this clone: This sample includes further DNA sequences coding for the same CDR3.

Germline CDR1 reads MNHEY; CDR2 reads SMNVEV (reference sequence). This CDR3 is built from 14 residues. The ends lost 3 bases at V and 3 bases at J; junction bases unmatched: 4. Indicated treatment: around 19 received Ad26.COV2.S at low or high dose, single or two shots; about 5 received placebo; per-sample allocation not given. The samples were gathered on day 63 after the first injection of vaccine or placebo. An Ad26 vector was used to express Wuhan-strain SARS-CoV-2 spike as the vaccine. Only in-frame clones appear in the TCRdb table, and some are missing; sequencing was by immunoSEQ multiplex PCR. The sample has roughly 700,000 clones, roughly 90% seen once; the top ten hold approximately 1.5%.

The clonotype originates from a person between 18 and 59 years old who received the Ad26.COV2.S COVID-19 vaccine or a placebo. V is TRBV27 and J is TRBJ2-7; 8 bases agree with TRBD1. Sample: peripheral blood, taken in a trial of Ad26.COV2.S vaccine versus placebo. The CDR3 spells CASSFSDRVYEQYF. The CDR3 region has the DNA TGTGCCAGCAGTTTTTCGGACAGGGTCTACGAGCAGTACTTC.